This TCR beta chain was profiled in a study of T-cell memory formation after mild COVID-19. Each CDR3 protein gets one entry after TCRdb re-called the 5' RACE reads with MiXCR. The sample consists of some 410,000 distinct CDR3 sequences, 20% to 25% of them appearing once. Notes on this clonotype: Antigen unknown.

Study-level results: Contracting clones from day 15 to 85 had balanced CD4/CD8; later expanders favoured CD4+.

After removal of 3 bases from V and 2 bases from J, the junction contained 3 bases not matched to a gene. This CDR3 contains 14 residues. CDR1 MRHNA and CDR2 SNTAGT come from the germline V gene. The TCR was taken from an adult woman who had mild COVID-19 (a few samples of this study predate the infection). Cell type and time point are not known. Material for sequencing was PBMCs or a T cell subset sorted from them (not recorded which). The J gene is TRBJ1-2, the V gene TRBV6-4; 7 bases are a match to TRBD1. CDR3 loop: CASSEGDRNYGYTF. CDR3 DNA sequence: TGTGCCAGCAGTGAGGGGGACAGAAACTATGGCTACACCTTC.